This TCR beta chain was sequenced in a study of shared clonotypes between healthy human individuals. The study's findings and limits: Relative to their counterparts shared across all four donors, non-shared clonotypes exhibited diminished generation probabilities. Generally, naive subsets came out with larger estimated richness than memory subsets.

A deep-level run was used for the assay. Measured with immunoSEQ multiplex PCR; TCRdb has only the in-frame clones, and not every one. The table shows approximately 600,000 clones, with about 95% occurring only once. In the naive CD8 group, cells lacked CD45RO and were positively selected for CCR7, so terminally differentiated effector memory CD45RA+ cells were left out. Donors were healthy HIV-negative adults without recent acute infections or vaccinations. Details on this clone: Its antigen is still unknown.

Sequenced material: naive CD8+ T cells sorted from blood. The sequence was collected from a woman in her 30s in good health.

CDR3 sequence reads: CASSQDPWGSNQPQHF. CDR3 bases: TGTGCCAGCAGCCAAGATCCGTGGGGAAGCAATCAGCCCCAGCATTTT. V usage is TRBV4-2 and J usage is TRBJ1-5; D is ambiguous. Germline loops: CDR1 LGHNA, CDR2 YNFKEQ. Trimming pared 0 bases from V and 1 base from J, leaving 10 bases between. The CDR3 has 16 residues.